This TCR beta chain derives from a study of Graves' ophthalmopathy and Graves' hyperthyroidism. This clonotype was picked up many times. What it binds is unknown. General observations from the study: Most thyroid clonotypes expanded beyond 0.001 frequency were also found in blood.

Trimming pared 2 bases from V and 1 base from J, leaving 11 bases between. CDR1 and CDR2 (germline): MNHEY, SVGAGI. The CDR3 is 15 residues long. The authors amplified TCR beta CDR3 regions, and they did so from RNA transcripts for repertoire sequencing. HTBI primers served in a first-round RT-PCR, which a second-round multiplex PCR followed. MiXCR was run by TCRdb on the multiplex PCR reads, yielding one entry per CDR3 protein. The table records hundreds of thousands of distinct CDR3 sequences, about 20% of them present only once. Calling hyperthyroidism stable required that no ophthalmopathy show up within 18 months of follow-up. Other autoimmune diseases, uncontrolled infections, pregnancy or lactation ruled patients out of participation. A diagnosis was made from clinical symptoms together with serum thyroxine, TRAb, thyroid ultrasound and orbital computed tomography.

The source is a woman aged 18-29 years with stable Graves' hyperthyroidism. Some clones in this sample may be carry-over from other donors' samples. Sequenced material: peripheral blood. This chain links TRBV6-5 with TRBJ1-2; possible D gene TRBD1, 5 bases. The CDR3 spells CASSYGEGFNYGYTF. DNA for the CDR3: TGTGCCAGCAGTTACGGAGAGGGGTTTAACTATGGCTACACCTTC.